The entry below gives a single T cell receptor beta chain sequence along with its context. What it binds is not known. In germline, CDR1 is SGHTA, CDR2 FQGNSA. CDR3 length equals 16 residues. The V gene end was trimmed by 4 bases and the J gene end by 7 bases; junction bases not matched to a gene: 6. These data are taken from a study of OX40 agonist ivuxolimab in advanced cancers. Looking at the study overall: The group had a mean age of around 64 years, ranged from 23 to 79, and was around 82% male. Whole-study findings and limits: Fewer expanded clones were found on average in CD4+ than in CD8+ T cells.

The method was immunoSEQ multiplex PCR; TCRdb's version includes in-frame clones alone and lacks a portion of them. Of fewer than 90,000 clones detected, 70% to 90% appear once; the ten largest clones hold roughly 2.4%. V and J are TRBV7-2 and TRBJ2-3; 15 nucleotides agree with TRBD2. This sample comprised CD4+ or CD8+ T cells sorted from blood, obtained in a trial of the OX40 agonist ivuxolimab. The receptor was derived from an adult with an advanced solid tumor such as melanoma, head and neck, liver or kidney cancer. CDR3 sequence: CASSWGLAGGLNTQYF. The CDR3 DNA reads as TGTGCCAGCAGCTGGGGACTAGCGGGGGGACTTAATACGCAGTATTTT.